The rows below give T cell receptor beta chains drawn from one sample of a study of blood T cell repertoires in COVID-19. The data were produced by immunoSEQ multiplex PCR, yet TCRdb's version contains in-frame clones alone and is incomplete. The table includes some 510,000 clones, around 87% detected once. Material for sequencing was PBMCs or T cells enriched from blood (not recorded which). Receptors originate from a woman aged 40 to 50 who had recovered from COVID-19. Each CDR3 is given with its conserved first and last residue. A D gene is named only where the DNA matches it firmly. Clone size, where shown, is once, few, many, or a class for clones that have expanded.

D: .; V: TRBV7-8; J: TRBJ2-2; size: .; CDR3: CASSLTWTADTGELFF; DNA: TGTGCCAGCAGTCTTACGTGGACAGCCGACACCGGGGAGCTGTTTTTT
D: .; V: TRBV18; J: TRBJ1-3; size: once; CDR3: CASSPTPSRFGNTIYF; DNA: TGTGCCAGCTCACCAACACCTAGTCGGTTTGGAAACACCATATATTTT
D: .; V: TRBV12-3/TRBV12-4; J: TRBJ2-7; size: .; CDR3: CASRFDSYEQYF; DNA: TGTGCCAGCAGATTCGACAGCTACGAGCAGTACTTC
D: .; V: TRBV29-1; J: TRBJ2-7; size: .; CDR3: CSVARRLDASYEQYF; DNA: TGCAGCGTTGCCAGAAGACTAGACGCTAGTTACGAGCAGTACTTC
D: TRBD2; V: TRBV7-9; J: TRBJ2-1; size: .; CDR3: CASSLPGGTTRYNEQFF; DNA: TGTGCCAGCAGCTTACCAGGCGGGACTACTCGTTACAATGAGCAGTTCTTC
D: .; V: TRBV4-3; J: TRBJ2-1; size: .; CDR3: CASSQELARVSSNEQFF; DNA: TGCGCCAGCAGCCAAGAACTAGCAAGGGTTTCTTCGAATGAGCAGTTCTTC
D: .; V: TRBV5-1; J: TRBJ1-3; size: .; CDR3: CASSSWTVSSGNTIYF; DNA: TGCGCCAGCAGCTCCTGGACAGTTTCCTCAGGAAACACCATATATTTT
D: TRBD2; V: TRBV2; J: TRBJ2-2; size: .; CDR3: CASSVGLAGTGELFF; DNA: TGTGCCAGCAGTGTGGGACTAGCGGGCACCGGGGAGCTGTTTTTT
D: .; V: TRBV3-1/TRBV3-2; J: TRBJ1-2; size: .; CDR3: CASSLNQGGYTF; DNA: TGTGCCAGCAGCCTCAACCAGGGGGGCTACACCTTC
D: .; V: TRBV4-1; J: TRBJ1-5; size: .; CDR3: CASSQGIGEVGNQPQHF; DNA: TGCGCCAGCAGCCAAGGGATTGGAGAGGTGGGCAATCAGCCCCAGCATTTT
D: TRBD2; V: TRBV4-2; J: TRBJ2-5; size: .; CDR3: CASSQGGRVSGGQETQYF; DNA: TGTGCCAGCAGCCAAGGGGGCCGGGTTAGCGGGGGTCAAGAGACCCAGTACTTC
D: TRBD1; V: TRBV18; J: TRBJ1-5; size: .; CDR3: CASSPTGFDQPQHF; DNA: TGTGCCAGCTCACCGACAGGGTTCGATCAGCCCCAGCATTTT
D: TRBD2; V: TRBV4-1; J: TRBJ2-5; size: .; CDR3: CASSQGVRAGQETQYF; DNA: TGCGCCAGCAGCCAAGGAGTACGAGCGGGGCAAGAGACCCAGTACTTC
D: .; V: TRBV7-9; J: TRBJ2-1; size: .; CDR3: CASSVPREQFF; DNA: TGTGCCAGCAGCGTTCCCCGGGAGCAGTTCTTC
D: .; V: TRBV7-9; J: TRBJ1-6; size: .; CDR3: CASSFGRENSPLHF; DNA: TGTGCCAGCAGCTTCGGGCGGGAGAATTCACCCCTCCACTTT
D: TRBD1; V: TRBV7-2; J: TRBJ1-1; size: .; CDR3: CASSLTRRTGHTEAFF; DNA: TGTGCCAGCAGCTTAACCAGAAGGACAGGGCACACTGAAGCTTTCTTT
D: .; V: TRBV21-1; J: TRBJ1-2; size: .; CDR3: CASSKGSGGDGYTF; DNA: TGTGCCAGCAGCAAAGGATCAGGGGGCGATGGCTACACCTTC
D: .; V: TRBV12-3/TRBV12-4; J: TRBJ1-2; size: .; CDR3: CASSLAGLDGYTF; DNA: TGTGCCAGCAGTTTAGCGGGGCTCGATGGCTACACCTTC
D: .; V: TRBV18; J: TRBJ1-1; size: .; CDR3: CASFPRGATEAFF; DNA: TGTGCCAGCTTCCCAAGGGGTGCCACTGAAGCTTTCTTT